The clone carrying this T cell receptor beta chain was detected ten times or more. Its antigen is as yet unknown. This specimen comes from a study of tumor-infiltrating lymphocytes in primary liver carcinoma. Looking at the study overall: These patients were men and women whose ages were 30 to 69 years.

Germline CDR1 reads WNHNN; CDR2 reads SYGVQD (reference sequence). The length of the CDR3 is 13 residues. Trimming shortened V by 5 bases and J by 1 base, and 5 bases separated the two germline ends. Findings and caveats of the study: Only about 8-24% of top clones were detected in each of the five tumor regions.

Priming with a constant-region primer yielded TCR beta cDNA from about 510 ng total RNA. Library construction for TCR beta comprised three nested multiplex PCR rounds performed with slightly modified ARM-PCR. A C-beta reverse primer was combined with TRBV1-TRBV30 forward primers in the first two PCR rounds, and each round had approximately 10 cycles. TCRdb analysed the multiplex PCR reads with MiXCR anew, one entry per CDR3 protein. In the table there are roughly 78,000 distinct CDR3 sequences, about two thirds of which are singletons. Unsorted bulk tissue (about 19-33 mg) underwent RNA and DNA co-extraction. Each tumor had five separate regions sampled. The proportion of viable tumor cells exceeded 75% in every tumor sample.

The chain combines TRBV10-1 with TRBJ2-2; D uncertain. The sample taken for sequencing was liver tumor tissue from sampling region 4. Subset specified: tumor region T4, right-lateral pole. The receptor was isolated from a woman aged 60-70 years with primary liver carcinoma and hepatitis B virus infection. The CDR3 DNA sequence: TGCGCCAGCAGTCTCTGGAACACCGGGGAGCTGTTTTTT. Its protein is CASSLWNTGELFF.